Here is one T cell receptor beta chain with its context. TCRdb's table, derived via immunoSEQ multiplex PCR, lists solely in-frame clones and lacks some. The data contain more than 95,000 clones, 70% to 90% of them seen just once; the ten biggest clones take up approximately 5%. Trimming took off 3 bases at V and 1 base at J, with 19 bases between the two ends. The CDR3 sequence is 17 residues long. From germline, CDR1 is DFQATT and CDR2 SNEGSKA (reference sequence). This sample was included in a study of blood T cell repertoires in COVID-19. Study background: Samples of COVID-19 (acute and convalescent) were obtained from the United States, Italy and Spain. The analysed material was cDNA or gDNA that came from T cells, B-cell-depleted T cells, or PBMCs.

Sequenced input: peripheral blood. The gene calls are TRBV20-1 and TRBJ1-5; D is undetermined. The sequence was collected from a human donor in a cohort sampled during active COVID-19. The CDR3 sequence: CSASEPAVVWSNQPQHF. CDR3 coding DNA: TGCAGTGCTAGTGAGCCCGCGGTGGTCTGGAGCAATCAGCCCCAGCATTTT.